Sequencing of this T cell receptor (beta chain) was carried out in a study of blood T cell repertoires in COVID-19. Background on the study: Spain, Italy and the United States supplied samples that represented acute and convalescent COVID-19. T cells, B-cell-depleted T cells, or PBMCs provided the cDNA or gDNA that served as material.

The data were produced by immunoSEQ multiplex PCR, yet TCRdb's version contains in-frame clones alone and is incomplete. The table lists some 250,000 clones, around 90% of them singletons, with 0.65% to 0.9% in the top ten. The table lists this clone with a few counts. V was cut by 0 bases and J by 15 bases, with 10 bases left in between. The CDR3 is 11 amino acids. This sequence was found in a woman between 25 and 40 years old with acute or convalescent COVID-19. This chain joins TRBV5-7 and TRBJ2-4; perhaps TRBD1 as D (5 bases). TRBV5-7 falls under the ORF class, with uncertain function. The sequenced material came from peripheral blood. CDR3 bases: TGTGCCAGCAGCTTGGTAACTGGGGCGTACTTC. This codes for CASSLVTGAYF.